The T cell receptor (beta chain) described here comes from a study of cytomegalovirus exposure and HLA in healthy donors. V dropped 6 bases and J dropped 3 bases, with 7 bases sitting between them. Germline V gene data show CDR1 as SGHTS and CDR2 as YDEGEE. The CDR3 totals 12 residues. The PCR had 60 Vbeta and 13 Jbeta primers. Sequenced by immunoSEQ multiplex PCR; TCRdb stores in-frame clones only, minus some. Of under 150,000 clones in the sample, 65% to 90% are singletons; the top ten hold 11%. V gene TRBV5-8 combines with J gene TRBJ2-1, with D unclear. Sequencing was carried out using PBMCs. The receptor was derived from a male donor in good health and CMV-seropositive. This CDR3 is CASNSGYNEQFF. CDR3 coding DNA: TGTGCCAGCAATTCAGGCTACAATGAGCAGTTCTTC. Filled out from reference TRBV5-8 and TRBJ2-1, the complete variable domain reads EAGVTQSPTHLIKTRGQQATLRCSPISGHTSVYWYQQALGLGLQFLLWYDEGEERNRGNFPPRFSGRQFPNYSSELNVNALELEDSALYLCASNSGYNEQFFGPGTRLTVL.